The 18 T cell receptor beta chains below all came from one sample that was sequenced in a study of multiple sclerosis patients with progressive multifocal leukoencephalopathy. Indicated time point: time of PML onset. Data came from immunoSEQ multiplex PCR; TCRdb stores just in-frame clones and leaves some out. Of about 30,000 clones in the sample, about 90% are singletons; the top ten hold about 3.3%. This sample comprised PBMCs, obtained from a patient treated with natalizumab. The receptors derive from a human donor with progressive multifocal leukoencephalopathy.

This clone is a singleton in its sample. V gene TRBV9 combines with J gene TRBJ2-1; 9 positions match TRBD2. CDR1 and CDR2 (germline): SGDLS, YYNGEE. The CDR3 is 17 residues long. With V trimmed by 2 bases and J by 8 bases, 14 bases remained unmatched. The CDR3 DNA sequence: TGTGCCAGCAGCGTTGACCCACTTGCGGGAGGGCTGCATGAGCAGTTCTTC. This translates into CASSVDPLAGGLHEQFF.

The CDR3 DNA follows: TGTGCCAGCAGCCCGGGCGGCCCCCGGTTGTATTTT. It yields the protein CASSPGGPRLYF. V gene TRBV14 combines with J gene TRBJ2-3; the D is unclear. Germline V gene data show CDR1 as SGHDN and CDR2 as FVKESK. Trimming stripped 4 bases from V and 14 bases from J, with 16 bases between. The CDR3 runs to 12 residues.

The chain couples TRBV5-1 to TRBJ2-6; the D gene is possibly TRBD2 (6 bases). The CDR3 covers 15 residues. Germline assignment: CDR1 SGHRS and CDR2 YFSETQ. V was cut by 2 bases and J by 0 bases, with 6 bases left in between. The CDR3 coding sequence is TGCGCCAGCAGCTTCGGGGGCTCTGGGGCCAACGTCCTGACTTTC. It codes for CASSFGGSGANVLTF. The full variable domain, its missing parts supplied by reference TRBV5-1 and TRBJ2-6, is KAGVTQTPRYLIKTRGQQVTLSCSPISGHRSVSWYQQTPGQGLQFLFEYFSETQRNKGNFPGRFSGRQFSNSRSEMNVSTLELGDSALYLCASSFGGSGANVLTFGAGSRLTVL.

The chain links TRBV19 to TRBJ1-2; D is unclear. This CDR3 contains 15 residues. Germline CDR1 LNHDA, CDR2 SQIVND (reference sequence). V shed 5 bases and J shed 2 bases, with 15 bases lying between them. CDR3 coding DNA: TGTGCCAGTAGTCCGGGATGGGCAACGAACTATGGCTACACCTTC. Protein: CASSPGWATNYGYTF.

The chain carries TRBV18 and TRBJ1-4; no clear D. The germline V gene has CDR1 KGHSH and CDR2 LQKENI. The CDR3 length is 13 residues. The ends were cut back, 3 bases at V and 5 bases at J, with 7 bases in the middle. The CDR3 protein is CASSPPINEKLFF. As DNA, the CDR3 is TGTGCCAGCTCACCCCCTATAAATGAAAAACTGTTTTTT.

J is TRBJ2-3 and V is TRBV7-9, with a weak D call TRBD2 (6 bases). Trimming removed 11 bases at V and 2 bases at J, with 17 bases between. This CDR3 spans 14 amino acids. Germline loops: CDR1 SEHNR, CDR2 FQNEAQ (reference sequence). The CDR3 DNA reads as TGTGCCGGTCGCCGGGACTCCCACACAGATACGCAGTATTTT. This codes for CAGRRDSHTDTQYF. The full variable domain, with the rest looked up from reference TRBV7-9 and TRBJ2-3, is DTGVSQNPRHKITKRGQNVTFRCDPISEHNRLYWYRQTLGQGPEFLTYFQNEAQLEKSRLLSDRFSAERPKGSFSTLEIQRTEQGDSAMYLCAGRRDSHTDTQYFGPGTRLTVL.

V usage is TRBV15 and J usage is TRBJ1-1, with a weak D call TRBD1 (6 bases). The CDR3 sequence is 16 residues long. Germline CDR1 is LNHNV and CDR2 is YYDKDF (reference sequence). V lost 2 bases, J lost 4 bases, and 17 bases lay in between. The chain's CDR3 is CATSRQGGGAPTEAFF. The CDR3 region has the DNA TGTGCCACCAGCAGACAGGGCGGGGGGGCTCCCACTGAAGCTTTCTTT.

The chain employs TRBV29-1 and TRBJ2-1; no clear D. Germline assignment: CDR1 SQVTM and CDR2 ANQGSEA. V was pared by 6 bases and J by 0 bases, with 12 bases between. The CDR3 loop spans 14 amino acids. Here the CDR3 DNA reads TGCAGCGTCTCCGGTCCTAGCTCCTACAATGAGCAGTTCTTC. Its translation: CSVSGPSSYNEQFF.

The V gene is TRBV7-9, the J gene TRBJ2-7; unclear D gene. Germline lookup yields CDR1 SEHNR and CDR2 FQNEAQ (reference sequence). The V gene lost 2 bases and the J gene lost 3 bases, with 5 bases spanning the gap. The CDR3 totals 12 residues. The CDR3 DNA follows: TGTGCCAGCAGCTTAAACGGCTACGAGCAGTACTTC. As protein: CASSLNGYEQYF. The variable domain in full, with the rest retrieved from reference TRBV7-9 and TRBJ2-7, is DTGVSQNPRHKITKRGQNVTFRCDPISEHNRLYWYRQTLGQGPEFLTYFQNEAQLEKSRLLSDRFSAERPKGSFSTLEIQRTEQGDSAMYLCASSLNGYEQYFGPGTRLTVT.

The chain carries TRBV19 and TRBJ1-4; the D is unclear. The CDR3 runs 15 residues. Germline V CDR1 and CDR2: LNHDA, SQIVND (reference sequence). Trimming cost V 7 bases and J 1 base, with 13 bases left between them. The CDR3 reads CASIDTEGTNEKLFF. The CDR3 nucleotides read TGTGCCAGTATAGATACGGAGGGAACTAATGAAAAACTGTTTTTT.

Here the CDR3 reads CASPVEVGGPQHF. CDR3 bases: TGTGCCAGCCCCGTTGAGGTGGGGGGGCCCCAGCATTTT. The V call is TRBV9, the J call TRBJ1-5, with D tentatively TRBD1 (5 bases). Germline V gives CDR1 SGDLS, CDR2 YYNGEE. Trimming pared 7 bases from V and 9 bases from J, leaving 17 bases between. CDR3 length equals 13 residues.

The chain uses TRBV18 and TRBJ2-1; 9 nucleotides agree with TRBD1. There are 17 residues in the CDR3. With 0 bases clipped from V and 9 bases from J, the junction kept 12 bases outside the gene matches. Germline CDR1 and CDR2: KGHSH and LQKENI. The CDR3 region is CASSPPMGTGSFSEQFF. CDR3 in DNA: TGTGCCAGCTCACCACCCATGGGGACAGGGAGTTTTAGTGAGCAGTTCTTC.

The chain joins TRBV29-1 to TRBJ2-5; 9 nucleotides align to TRBD1. The end of the DNA aligns better with TRBJ2-7, so the J call may be wrong. CDR1 is SQVTM, CDR2 ANQGSEA, per germline. The CDR3 consists of 12 residues. DNA for the CDR3: TGCAGCGTTAGGGACAGGGCGTACGAGCAGTACTTC. This encodes CSVRDRAYEQYF.

This chain joins TRBV6-1 and TRBJ1-2; D not certain. Trimming shortened V by 6 bases and J by 2 bases, and 16 bases separated the two germline ends. From germline, CDR1 is MNHNS and CDR2 SASEGT. This CDR3 region has 15 residues. The CDR3 loop is CASRAGSYGNYGYTF. CDR3 sequence (DNA): TGTGCCAGCAGGGCCGGGAGCTATGGGAACTATGGCTACACCTTC.

This sequence joins TRBV5-6 and TRBJ1-2; D is unclear. CDR3 length: 17 residues. CDR1 is SGHDT, CDR2 YYEEEE, per germline. V lost 4 bases to trimming and J lost 3 bases, with 22 bases between them. In DNA form, the CDR3 reads TGTGCCAGCAGCCTCATGCGAACAGCCGACACCCACTATGGCTACACCTTC. This codes for CASSLMRTADTHYGYTF.

Only one count was recorded for this clone. The chain combines TRBV13 with TRBJ1-2; D remains ambiguous. This CDR3 is 16 amino acids long. Germline CDR1 and CDR2: PRHDT and FYEKMQ (reference sequence). The V end lost 2 bases, the J end lost 2 bases, and 15 bases lay between the germline ends. The DNA of the CDR3 is TGTGCCAGCAGCTTATTCCGGGAGCTGTTGAACTATGGCTACACCTTC. This gives the protein CASSLFRELLNYGYTF. The full variable domain, with the rest looked up from reference TRBV13 and TRBJ1-2, is AAGVIQSPRHLIKEKRETATLKCYPIPRHDTVYWYQQGPGQDPQFLISFYEKMQSDKGSIPDRFSAQQFSDYHSELNMSSLELGDSALYFCASSLFRELLNYGYTFGSGTRLTVV.

The chain uses TRBV10-1 and TRBJ2-3; TRBD2 might be the D (6 bases). CDR3 length equals 16 residues. Germline CDR1 WNHNN, CDR2 SYGVQD (reference sequence). V lost 2 bases and J lost 2, with 14 bases in between. In nucleotides, the CDR3 is TGCGCCAGCAGTGAGAGTAGAGTAGCGGACACAGATACGCAGTATTTT. It encodes CASSESRVADTDTQYF.

The chain uses TRBV19 and TRBJ1-1, with 11 bases aligning to TRBD1. The CDR3 loop spans 15 amino acids. Germline CDR1 LNHDA, CDR2 SQIVND (reference sequence). J gave up 4 bases and V 7 bases, and 8 bases lay outside the gene matches. The CDR3 protein is CASIRTGGAGTEAFF. The CDR3 nucleotides read TGTGCCAGTATCAGGACAGGGGGCGCGGGCACTGAAGCTTTCTTT.